These T cell receptor beta chains were read from a single sample in a study of blood T cell repertoires in COVID-19. Produced via immunoSEQ multiplex PCR; TCRdb's table is partial and in-frame only. The table includes roughly 240,000 clones, 70% to 85% detected once. The sequencing input was peripheral blood. Receptors were obtained from a woman of 80 years or more with acute or convalescent COVID-19. Both conserved end residues are part of each CDR3.

j_call v_call cdr3_aa
TRBJ2-1 TRBV24-1 CATSDTGQGVRGDYNEQFF
TRBJ1-1 TRBV7-2 CASSLDLTAGNTEAFF
TRBJ2-7 TRBV25-1 CASSVGTGRPEQYF
TRBJ1-2 TRBV14 CASSTPGTGGDYGYTF
TRBJ2-7 TRBV6-5 CASRGQAYEQYF
TRBJ2-3 TRBV9 CASSVRDSYTDTQYF
TRBJ2-4 TRBV7-2 CASSLGTTGLIQYF
TRBJ2-3 TRBV27 CASSRLASTDTQYF
TRBJ2-3 TRBV28 CASRPSGARDTQYF
TRBJ1-2 TRBV4-2 CASSQEGGRGYGYTF
TRBJ1-2 TRBV28 CASSAPTGTNYGYTF
TRBJ2-2 TRBV19 CASLGLDSGELFF
TRBJ2-7 TRBV6-2/TRBV6-3 CASSFRSGEQYF
TRBJ1-2 TRBV3-1/TRBV3-2 CASSSPAQGYGYTF
TRBJ1-3 TRBV3-1/TRBV3-2 CASSQGGGNTIYF
TRBJ1-4 TRBV6-5 CASSYSTVNNEKLFF
TRBJ2-2 TRBV4-2 CASSQDLAGGGELFF
TRBJ2-3 TRBV7-2 CASSLGTPNTDTQYF
TRBJ2-1 TRBV4-2 CASSLSKASSYNEQFF
TRBJ1-1 TRBV15 CATSTTSGTDDTEAFF
TRBJ1-1 TRBV7-2 CASSSSGTGLNTEAFF
TRBJ2-3 TRBV6-2/TRBV6-3 CASSYGQNTDTQYF